The clone carrying this T cell receptor (beta chain) was observed many times. Its antigen is currently unknown. Unique molecular identifiers featured in each of the TCR beta cDNA libraries. TCRdb used MiXCR to reprocess the PCR reads, holding one entry per CDR3 protein. The sample records over 250,000 distinct CDR3 sequences, just over 35% being singletons. The CDR3 has 18 amino acids. V was shortened by 1 base and J by 0 bases, with 19 bases between the two germline ends. CDR1 SQVTM and CDR2 ANQGSEA come from the germline V gene. The data originate from a study of post-analysis software for immune sequencing data. Study-wide findings and caveats: A significant reduction in normalized Chao1 diversity was observed in multiple sclerosis patients versus controls. About 5 TRBV segments, including TRBV5-6, TRBV5-1 and TRBV20-1, were more frequent in patients than controls.

The clonotype originates from a girl aged 5-17 years with multiple sclerosis. The sequencing sample was made of blood. The chain carries TRBV29-1 and TRBJ2-1; TRBD1 or TRBD2 may be the D gene (6 bases each). CDR3 nucleotide sequence: TGCAGCGTTGAAGGCCTGGGGGGCACCAGAGACTCCTACAATGAGCAGTTCTTC. Protein: CSVEGLGGTRDSYNEQFF.